Sequencing of this T cell receptor (beta chain) was carried out in a study of post-analysis software for immune sequencing data. Study-level findings and limits: Five TRBV segments appeared more often in patients than in controls, and TRBV5-6, TRBV5-1 and TRBV20-1 were among these.

A word on this clonotype: Its antigen remains unidentified.

Trimming cost V 1 base and J 2 bases; bases outside gene matches: 14. This CDR3 has 19 amino acids. Per the germline V gene, CDR1 is SGHDT and CDR2 is YYEEEE. Incorporated into the TCR beta cDNA libraries were unique molecular identifiers, which served to reduce PCR and sequencing biases. TCRdb reanalysed the PCR reads using MiXCR and keeps one entry per CDR3 protein. Here the sample spans about 570,000 distinct CDR3 sequences, 34% being singletons. The sample was blood. The V call is TRBV5-6, the J call TRBJ2-1, with 8 positions matching TRBD2. The clonotype was recovered from a girl aged 2 to 17 with multiple sclerosis. The chain's CDR3 is CASSLISGLAPPTYNEQFF. CDR3 in DNA: TGTGCCAGCAGCTTGATTAGTGGACTAGCACCACCTACCTACAATGAGCAGTTCTTC.